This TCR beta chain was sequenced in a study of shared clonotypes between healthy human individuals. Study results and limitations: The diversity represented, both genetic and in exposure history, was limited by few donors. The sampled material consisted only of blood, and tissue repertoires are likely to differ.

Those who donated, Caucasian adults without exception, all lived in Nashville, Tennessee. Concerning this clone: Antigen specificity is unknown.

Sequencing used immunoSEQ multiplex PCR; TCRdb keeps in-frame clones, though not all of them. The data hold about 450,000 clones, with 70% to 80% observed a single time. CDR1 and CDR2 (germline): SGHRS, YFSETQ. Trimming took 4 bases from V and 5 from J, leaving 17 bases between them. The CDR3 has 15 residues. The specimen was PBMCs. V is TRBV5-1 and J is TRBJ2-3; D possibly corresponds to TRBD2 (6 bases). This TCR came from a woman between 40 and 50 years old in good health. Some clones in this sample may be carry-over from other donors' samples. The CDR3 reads CASSPSGGIGDTQYF. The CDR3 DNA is TGCGCCAGCAGCCCTTCGGGCGGGATCGGAGATACGCAGTATTTT.